These 2 T cell receptor beta chains share one sample of origin, sequenced in a study of shared clonotypes between healthy human individuals. Profiled with immunoSEQ multiplex PCR; TCRdb holds only in-frame clones, not every one. The data hold some 1.4 million clones, with more than 95% observed a single time. Sample: naive CD4+ T cells sorted from blood. Described subset: CD45RA+ positively selected. All receptors come from a man younger than 40 in good health.

The V call is TRBV5-6, the J call TRBJ2-5; D is uncertain. CDR1 SGHDT and CDR2 YYEEEE come from the germline V gene. The CDR3 contains 12 residues. Trimming removed 0 bases from V and 7 bases from J, with 7 bases in between. CDR3 sequence reads: CASSLALGTQYF. DNA of the CDR3: TGTGCCAGCAGCTTGGCCCTGGGGACCCAGTACTTC.

This chain links TRBV28 with TRBJ2-7; 7 positions match TRBD1. From germline, CDR1 is MDHEN and CDR2 SYDVKM. The CDR3 is made up of 15 amino acids. V dropped 1 base and J dropped 2; count of bases not matched to a gene: 5. The CDR3 nucleotides are TGTGCCAGCAGTTTATCGACAGGGAGTGCCTACGAGCAGTACTTC. This translates into CASSLSTGSAYEQYF.